These T cell receptor beta chains were read from a single sample in a study of cytotoxic CD8 clonotypes in ibrutinib-treated CLL. The method was immunoSEQ multiplex PCR; TCRdb's version includes in-frame clones alone and lacks a portion of them. The table records more than 85,000 clones, 70% to 85% of them present only once. The specimen comprised PBMCs, sampled after 12 months of ibrutinib treatment. These receptors all come from a human donor with chronic lymphocytic leukemia. CDR3s include the opening cysteine and the closing phenylalanine or tryptophan. A D gene is named only where the DNA matches it firmly. Clone size is shown for a subset of rows, as once, few, many or a class of expanded clone.

size	V	length	D	J	DNA	CDR3
.	TRBV5-4	16	.	TRBJ2-2	TGTGCCAGCAGCTTGGAGGGGACACGGATCACCGGGGAGCTGTTTTTT	CASSLEGTRITGELFF
.	TRBV11-1	16	.	TRBJ1-1	TGTGCCAGCAGCTTATCTACCGCTGCTCCGGGCACTGAAGCTTTCTTT	CASSLSTAAPGTEAFF
.	TRBV19	17	TRBD2	TRBJ2-1	TGTGCCAGTAGTATAACGGTAGCGGGGGGGCGTATTGGTGAGCAGTTCTTC	CASSITVAGGRIGEQFF
.	TRBV11-3	14	TRBD1	TRBJ1-1	TGTGCCAGCAGTTTGACAGGGACTAACACTGAAGCTTTCTTT	CASSLTGTNTEAFF
.	TRBV6-6	12	.	TRBJ2-7	TGTGCCAGCAGCCGCGGTACGGACGAGCAGTACTTC	CASSRGTDEQYF
.	TRBV29-1	12	.	TRBJ1-5	TGCAGCGCGGCAGCTAGCAATCAGCCCCAGCATTTT	CSAAASNQPQHF
once	TRBV10-1	15	TRBD2	TRBJ2-5	TGCGCCAGCAGTGAGTTGGTAGCGGGGGAAGAGACCCAGTACTTC	CASSELVAGEETQYF
.	TRBV29-1	14	TRBD1	TRBJ2-3	TGCAGCGTTGGACAGGGTTTTCCAACAGATACGCAGTATTTT	CSVGQGFPTDTQYF
.	TRBV7-8	12	.	TRBJ2-3	TGTGCCGTTGCCACCAGCACAGATACGCAGTATTTT	CAVATSTDTQYF
.	TRBV6-1	15	.	TRBJ1-6	TGTGCCAGCACCGGAAGCGGGCGGTTTAATTCACCCCTCCACTTT	CASTGSGRFNSPLHF
.	TRBV30	12	.	TRBJ1-2	TGTGCCTTAACAGGTTCTTCGTTGGGCTACACCTTC	CALTGSSLGYTF
.	TRBV7-9	14	.	TRBJ2-7	TGTGCCAGCAGCACTACAGCGAGCTCCTACGAGCAGTACTTC	CASSTTASSYEQYF
.	TRBV14	14	TRBD1	TRBJ1-1	TGTGCCAGCAGTCCCGGGACAGCGAACACTGAAGCTTTCTTT	CASSPGTANTEAFF
.	TRBV28	15	TRBD1	TRBJ2-2	TGTGCCAGCAGTCTTACGGGACAGAAAACCGGGGAGCTGTTTTTT	CASSLTGQKTGELFF
.	TRBV7-6	15	TRBD1	TRBJ2-7	TGTGCCAGCAGCCCGCGACAGGGGACAAGCTACGAGCAGTACTTC	CASSPRQGTSYEQYF
.	TRBV5-1	15	.	TRBJ2-6	TGCGCCAGCAGCCGAGTTGGTTCGGCGGACAACGTCCTGACTTTC	CASSRVGSADNVLTF
.	TRBV4-2	13	.	TRBJ1-1	TGTGCCAGCAGCCAAGGAGGGAACACTGAAGCTTTCTTT	CASSQGGNTEAFF
once	TRBV18	15	TRBD1	TRBJ2-5	TGTGCCAGCTCACCCCTCGGACAGGGGGCTGAGACCCAGTACTTC	CASSPLGQGAETQYF
.	TRBV30	13	.	TRBJ1-4	TGTGCCTGGAGTAATTGGGGACGGGAAAAACTGTTTTTT	CAWSNWGREKLFF
.	TRBV29-1	16	TRBD2	TRBJ2-7	TGCAGCGTCCGAGCCCAGATTAGCGGGGAAAGGAGGGAGCAGTACTTC	CSVRAQISGERREQYF
.	TRBV29-1	10	.	TRBJ1-2	TGCAGCGTTGCGAAGGATGGCTACACCTTC	CSVAKDGYTF
.	TRBV27	15	.	TRBJ1-1	TGTGCCAGCAGTTTACACTCGGCAGGGTACACTGAAGCTTTCTTT	CASSLHSAGYTEAFF
.	TRBV19	11	TRBD1	TRBJ2-7	TGTGCCACTGGACAGGGGCCGTTGTCTTACTTC	CATGQGPLSYF
.	TRBV19	11	.	TRBJ2-7	TGTGCCAGTAGTAGGGCCGACGAGCAGTACTTC	CASSRADEQYF
many	TRBV5-1	15	TRBD1	TRBJ1-1	TGCGCCAGCAGCTCACAGGGGGCTTGGATCACTGAAGCTTTCTTT	CASSSQGAWITEAFF